This T cell receptor (beta chain) appears in the sequencing data of a study of OX40 agonist ivuxolimab in advanced cancers. The cohort excluded patients with autoimmune disease history or systemic immunosuppression. Sequencing used immunoSEQ multiplex PCR; TCRdb keeps in-frame clones, though not all of them. The data show 67,000 or so clones, 80% to 90% seen once. V dropped 7 bases and J dropped 2 bases, with 13 bases sitting between them. The CDR3 is 14 residues long. Looked up from germline, CDR1 is SGHTA and CDR2 is FQGTGA. The source was CD4+ or CD8+ T cells sorted from blood, collected in a trial of the OX40 agonist ivuxolimab. This sequence was found in an adult with an advanced solid tumor such as melanoma, head and neck, liver or kidney cancer. The chain has TRBV7-3 and TRBJ2-3; D may be TRBD2 (6 bases). CDR3 sequence reads: CASKGGVLTDTQYF. CDR3 DNA: TGTGCCAGCAAAGGAGGGGTACTCACAGATACGCAGTATTTT.